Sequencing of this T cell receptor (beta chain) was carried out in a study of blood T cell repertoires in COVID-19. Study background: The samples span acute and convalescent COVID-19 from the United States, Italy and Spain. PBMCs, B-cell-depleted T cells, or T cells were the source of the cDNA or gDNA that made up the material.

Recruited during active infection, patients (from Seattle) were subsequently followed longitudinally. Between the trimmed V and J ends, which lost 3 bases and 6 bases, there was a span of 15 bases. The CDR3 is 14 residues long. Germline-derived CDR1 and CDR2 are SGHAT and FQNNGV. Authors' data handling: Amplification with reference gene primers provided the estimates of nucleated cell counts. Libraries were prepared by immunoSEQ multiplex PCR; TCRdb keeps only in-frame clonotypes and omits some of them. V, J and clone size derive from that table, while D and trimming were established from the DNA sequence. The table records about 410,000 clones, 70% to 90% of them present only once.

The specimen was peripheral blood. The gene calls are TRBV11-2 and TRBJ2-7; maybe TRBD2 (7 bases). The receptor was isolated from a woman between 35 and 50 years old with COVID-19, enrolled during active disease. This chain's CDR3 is CASSFRVGGAEQYF. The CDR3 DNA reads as TGTGCCAGCAGCTTCAGGGTTGGGGGGGCCGAGCAGTACTTC.